These 4 T cell receptor beta chains were all obtained from the same sample, sequenced in a study of early T cells in non-severe SARS-CoV-2 infection. One entry per CDR3 protein results from TCRdb running MiXCR on the 5' RACE reads. The data show roughly 32,000 distinct CDR3 sequences, roughly 9.2% seen once. Specimen: whole blood. Receptors originate from an adult who was a healthcare worker with PCR-confirmed SARS-CoV-2 infection or an uninfected control (not recorded which).

This chain uses TRBV7-3 with TRBJ2-1, with TRBD1 matching 10 bases. This CDR3 region has 13 residues. The ends lost 5 bases at V and 6 bases at J; junction bases unmatched: 1. Germline values: CDR1 SGHTA, CDR2 FQGTGA. DNA of the CDR3: TGTGCCAGCAGCGGGGACAGGGGCAATGAGCAGTTCTTC. This encodes CASSGDRGNEQFF.

J is TRBJ2-3 and V is TRBV18, with no clear D. The CDR3 covers 14 residues. Germline V lookup: CDR1 KGHSH, CDR2 LQKENI. Trimming stripped 6 bases from V and 1 base from J, with 11 bases between. DNA for the CDR3: TGTGCCAGCTCCCCTCCCTCGCGCACAGATACGCAGTATTTT. Translation: CASSPPSRTDTQYF.

The chain recombines TRBV11-2 with TRBJ2-7; no reliable D call. Germline lookup yields CDR1 SGHAT and CDR2 FQNNGV. V lost 2 bases to trimming and J lost 3 bases, with 8 bases between them. CDR3 length: 13 amino acids. The CDR3 loop is CASSLPLNYEQYF. CDR3 in DNA: TGTGCCAGCAGCTTACCTCTAAACTACGAGCAGTACTTC.

This clonotype was seen many times. The chain recombines TRBV30 with TRBJ1-2; TRBD1 matches 8 bases. Germline V CDR1 and CDR2: GTSNPN, SVGIG (reference sequence). Trimming removed 2 bases from V and 4 bases from J; junction bases left unmatched: 6. The CDR3 has 14 residues. The CDR3 DNA reads TGTGCCTGGAGTCCCAACAGGGGGGCCTATGGCTACACCTTC. Protein sequence: CAWSPNRGAYGYTF. Supplemented by reference TRBV30 and TRBJ1-2, the full variable domain reads SQTIHQWPATLVQPVGSPLSLECTVEGTSNPNLYWYRQAAGRGLQLLFYSVGIGQISSEVPQNLSASRPQDRQFILSSKKLLLSDSGFYLCAWSPNRGAYGYTFGSGTRLTVV.